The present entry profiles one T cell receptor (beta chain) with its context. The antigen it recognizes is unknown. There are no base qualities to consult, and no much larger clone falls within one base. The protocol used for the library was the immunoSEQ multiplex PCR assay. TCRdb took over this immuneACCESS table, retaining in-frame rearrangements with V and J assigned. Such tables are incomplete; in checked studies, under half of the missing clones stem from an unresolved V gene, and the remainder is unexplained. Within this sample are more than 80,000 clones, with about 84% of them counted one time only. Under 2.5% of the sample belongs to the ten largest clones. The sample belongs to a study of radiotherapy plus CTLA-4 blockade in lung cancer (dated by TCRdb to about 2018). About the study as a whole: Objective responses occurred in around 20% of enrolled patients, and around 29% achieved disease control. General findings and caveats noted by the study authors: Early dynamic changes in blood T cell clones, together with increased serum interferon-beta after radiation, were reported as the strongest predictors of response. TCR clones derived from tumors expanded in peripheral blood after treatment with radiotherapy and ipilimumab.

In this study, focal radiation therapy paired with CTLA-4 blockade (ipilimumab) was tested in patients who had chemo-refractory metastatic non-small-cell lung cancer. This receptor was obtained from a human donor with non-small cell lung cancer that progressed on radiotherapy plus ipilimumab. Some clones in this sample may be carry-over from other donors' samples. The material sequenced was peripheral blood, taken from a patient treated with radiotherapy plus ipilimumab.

The CDR3 has the sequence CASSFIDGDSGNTIYF. Here is the DNA: TGTGCCAGCAGCTTCATCGATGGGGACTCTGGAAACACCATATATTTT. This sequence uses TRBV5-6 and TRBJ1-3, with no confidently assigned D gene. From a lookup of the germline V gene, CDR1 and CDR2 are SGHDT and YYEEEE. From the cysteine up to the phenylalanine, the CDR3 has a length of 16 residues. The retained sequence is limited to the CDR3, 48 bases, with the frame set at the first base. V and J are truncated by 2 bases and 0 bases respectively, leaving an intervening sequence of 12 bases.